The present T cell receptor beta chain was sequenced within a study of T cells expressing NK-cell markers. Overall study context: Sequencing of TCR beta repertoires drew on sorted CD3+CD56+NKG2C+, CD3+CD56+NKG2C- and CD3+CD56-NKG2C+ T cells.

From its re-call of the 5' RACE reads, TCRdb lists each CDR3 protein once, without DNA. The sample totals around 380,000 distinct CDR3 sequences; its top ten clones hold around 10%. About this clonotype: The antigen remains unidentified.

The study's findings and limits: In a handful of donors, these clonotypes also led the CD3+CD56-NKG2C+ fraction.

This CDR3 has 14 amino acids. CDR1 and CDR2 from the germline V gene are SGDLS and YYNGEE. The TCR originated in a woman aged 50 to 60 in good health. The chain has TRBV9 and TRBJ2-5. Sequenced input: blood T cells: a sorted CD56 or NKG2C T cell subset, CD4+ or CD8+ T cells, or bulk PBMC T cells (not recorded which). The CDR3 here is CASSGLASAETQYF. The variable domain in full, with the rest retrieved from reference TRBV9 and TRBJ2-5, is DSGVTQTPKHLITATGQRVTLRCSPRSGDLSVYWYQQSLDQGLQFLIQYYNGEERAKGNILERFSAQQFPDLHSELNLSSLELGDSALYFCASSGLASAETQYFGPGTRLLVL.